These 25 T cell receptor beta chains share one sample of origin, sequenced in a study of tissue T cells after allogeneic stem cell transplantation. Assay: immunoSEQ multiplex PCR; the TCRdb copy retains only in-frame clones and omits some. The sample carries roughly 5,000 clones, 45% to 50% recorded once. The time point denotes: mouse harvest day 7 after allogeneic transplant. Tail vein injection delivered 10^7 T-cell-depleted bone marrow cells and 10^6 splenic CD5+ T cells. Sequenced: skin. These receptors were collected from a female BALB/c mouse given C57BL/6 T cells with graft-versus-host disease after an allogeneic hematopoietic cell transplant.

For this clone: The listed genes are named as in mouse. The read stops 1 residue short of the end of the CDR3; the missing end is completed from the germline J gene. The J gene is TRBJ2-5, the V gene TRBV26; 8 positions agree with TRBD1. The CDR3 covers 14 residues. V lost 2 bases, J lost 5 bases, and 3 bases stayed unmatched. The germline CDR1 and CDR2 sequences are KGHPV and FQNQEV (reference sequence). Incomplete CDR3 DNA: TGTGCCAGCAGTCTGGGACAGGGTGGAGACACCCAGTAC. Translated, it gives CASSLGQGGDTQY. The CDR3 as a whole reads CASSLGQGGDTQYF. Based on the CDR3 plus reference TRBV26 and TRBJ2-5, the full variable domain is NSKVIQTPRYLVKGQGQKAKMRCIPEKGHPVVFWYQQNKNNEFKFLINFQNQEVLQQIDMTEKRFSAECPSNSPCSLEIQSSEAGDSALYLCASSLGQGGDTQYFGPGTRLLVL.

Points on this clone: Gene names and germline match the mouse. The read stops 1 residue short of the end of the CDR3; the missing end is completed from the germline J gene. The chain joins TRBV19 to TRBJ2-7; TRBD1 agrees at 8 bases. The CDR3 loop spans 15 amino acids. V lost 4 bases to trimming and J lost 0 bases; unmatched junction nucleotides: 6. Germline values: CDR1 FNHDT, CDR2 SITEND (reference sequence). The chain's CDR3 is CASSRQGKVSYEQYF. CDR3 DNA (partial): TGTGCCAGCAGTCGACAGGGGAAGGTCTCCTATGAACAGTAC. The variable domain in full, with the rest retrieved from reference TRBV19 and TRBJ2-7, is GGIITQTPKFLIGQEGQKLTLKCQQNFNHDTMYWYRQDSGKGLRLIYYSITENDLQKGDLSEGYDASREKKSSFSLTVTSAQKNEMAVFLCASSRQGKVSYEQYFGPGTRLTVL.

This clone appeared a few times. Genes and germline come from the mouse. Read sequence stops 1 residue before the CDR3 end, and the germline J gene provides the missing end. The chain links TRBV3 to TRBJ2-7, with D unresolved. V lost 0 bases and J lost 4, with 7 bases in between. The CDR3 loop spans 13 amino acids. Germline loops: CDR1 SNHLY, CDR2 FYNGKV (reference sequence). The CDR3 bases that were read are TGTGCCAGCAGCTTAGCGCTAGGTTATGAACAGTAC. Protein: CASSLALGYEQY. The CDR3 as a whole reads CASSLALGYEQYF.

About this clone: Gene names denote mouse genes. The sequence runs out 1 residue before the end of the CDR3; the remainder is reconstructed from the germline J gene. The genes are TRBV26 and TRBJ2-1; D uncertain. CDR1 is KGHPV, CDR2 FQNQEV, per germline (reference sequence). The CDR3 has 15 residues. V shed 6 bases and J shed 0 bases, with 12 bases lying between them. The CDR3 DNA, read in part, is TGTGCCAGCAGCCCCGACACTTATAACTATGCTGAGCAGTTC. Its protein is CASSPDTYNYAEQF. The entire CDR3 protein is CASSPDTYNYAEQFF.

About this clone: Here the gene names and germline are mouse. The read comes to an end 1 residue before the CDR3 does, leaving the germline J gene to fill in the end. The chain combines TRBV3 with TRBJ2-1; 9 bases align to TRBD1. Germline assignment: CDR1 SNHLY and CDR2 FYNGKV (reference sequence). This CDR3 contains 14 residues. After removal of 3 bases from V and 7 bases from J, the junction contained 4 bases not matched to a gene. Partial CDR3 DNA: TGTGCCAGCAGCTTTACAGGGGGCGGAGCTGAGCAGTTC. Protein sequence: CASSFTGGGAEQF. The entire CDR3 reads CASSFTGGGAEQFF.

There are a few counts of this clone. Gene names follow the mouse nomenclature. Coverage ceases 1 residue before the CDR3 finishes, and the germline J gene fills in the end. The chain couples TRBV15 to TRBJ2-7; D is perhaps TRBD1 (5 bases). Trimming stripped 6 bases from V and 4 bases from J, with 10 bases between. This CDR3 has 12 residues. Per the germline V gene, CDR1 is SGHND and CDR2 is FRSKSL. Partial CDR3 DNA: TGTGCCAGCAGATCTGGACAATATGAACAGTAC. It codes for CASRSGQYEQY. The whole CDR3 protein is CASRSGQYEQYF.

A remark on this clone: The genes and germline here are from mouse. Sequencing ends 1 residue short of the CDR3 end; the germline J gene provides the rest. This chain links TRBV2 with TRBJ1-2; D remains ambiguous. The CDR3 is 11 residues long. The germline CDR1 and CDR2 sequences are LGHNA and YSYQKL. With 2 bases removed from V and 2 bases from J, the gap between germline ends came to 0 bases. The CDR3 loop is CASSQNSDYTF. CDR3 DNA (partial): TGTGCCAGCAGCCAAAACTCCGACTACACC.

Remarks on this clone: Each gene name is a mouse one. The missing CDR3 end, 1 residue past where the read stops, is filled in from the germline J gene. The gene calls are TRBV26 and TRBJ2-5, with a tentative D call TRBD2 (7 bases). The V gene's germline CDR1 is KGHPV and CDR2 FQNQEV (reference sequence). The CDR3 is 15 amino acids. Trimming took off 2 bases at V and 2 bases at J, with 11 bases between the two ends. The part of the CDR3 DNA that was read is TGTGCCAGCAGTCTGGGGGGGCGGGGCCAAGACACCCAGTAC. Protein sequence: CASSLGGRGQDTQY. The full-length CDR3 reads as CASSLGGRGQDTQYF.

As for this clone: Genes and germline are mouse. The read comes to an end 1 residue before the CDR3 does, leaving the germline J gene to fill in the end. The chain is built from TRBV15 and TRBJ2-5; 11 nucleotides agree with TRBD2. CDR3 size: 16 residues. CDR1 SGHND and CDR2 FRSKSL come from the germline V gene. Trimming removed 6 bases from V and 3 bases from J; junction bases left unmatched: 8. The part of the CDR3 DNA that was read is TGTGCCAGCAGCTCCGGGACTGGGGGTAGGCAAGACACCCAGTAC. Translation: CASSSGTGGRQDTQY. The CDR3 in its entirety is CASSSGTGGRQDTQYF.

By sample fraction, this clone is medium-sized. Gene names and germline refer to mouse. Coverage ceases 1 residue before the CDR3 finishes, and the germline J gene fills in the end. The V and J genes are TRBV26 and TRBJ1-3, with 8 bases matching TRBD1. In germline, CDR1 is KGHPV, CDR2 FQNQEV (reference sequence). This CDR3 has 15 amino acids. V was pared by 5 bases and J by 0 bases, with 3 bases of the junction left unmatched. The part of the CDR3 DNA that was read is TGTGCCAGCAGTTTACAGGGGGTTTCTGGAAATACGCTCTAT. Translating gives CASSLQGVSGNTLY. The whole CDR3 sequence is CASSLQGVSGNTLYF.

Comments on this clone: Gene names and germline refer to mouse. The read gets to within 1 residue of the CDR3 end, and the germline J gene fills in the rest. The gene calls are TRBV23 and TRBJ2-5. CDR1 is KGHTA and CDR2 is FQNQQP in the germline V gene. This CDR3 is 15 amino acids long. The DNA read from the CDR3 is TGCTCCAGCAGTCAATCAGGGGCGGGCCAAGACACCCAGTAC. Translating it yields CSSSQSGAGQDTQY. Given in full, the CDR3 is CSSSQSGAGQDTQYF.

In the case of this clone: Mouse names are used for the genes. The CDR3 end is not reached by the read, which stops 1 residue before it; the germline J gene fills it in. This chain joins TRBV26 and TRBJ1-5, with TRBD1 as a possible D gene (5 bases). Trimming removed 0 bases from V and 9 bases from J, with 12 bases in between. The length of the CDR3 is 14 residues. Germline lookup yields CDR1 KGHPV and CDR2 FQNQEV (reference sequence). Partial CDR3 DNA: TGTGCCAGCAGTCTGTCGAACGGGGGGACGGCTCCGCTT. It codes for CASSLSNGGTAPL. Given in full, the CDR3 is CASSLSNGGTAPLF.

Turning to this clone: Gene names follow the mouse nomenclature. Read data end 1 residue before the CDR3 end; the end is taken from the germline J gene. The gene calls are TRBV4 and TRBJ2-7; 8 bases align to TRBD1. With 5 bases clipped from V and 7 bases from J, the junction kept 7 bases outside the gene matches. This CDR3 comprises 13 residues. Looked up from germline, CDR1 is LGHDT and CDR2 is YNNKQL (reference sequence). The part of the CDR3 DNA that was read is TGTGCCAGCAGCCTATCAGGGGGCTGGGAACAGTAC. This gives the protein CASSLSGGWEQY. The whole CDR3 reads CASSLSGGWEQYF.

This clone is labeled medium-sized. The genes and germline here are from mouse. The DNA ends 1 residue before the CDR3 does, and the rest of the CDR3 is filled in from the germline J gene. The chain employs TRBV5 and TRBJ2-1; perhaps TRBD2 as D (7 bases). CDR3 size: 15 residues. V was shortened by 0 bases and J by 3 bases, with 9 bases between the two germline ends. Germline V gene lookup returns CDR1 LGHNA and CDR2 YNLKQL (reference sequence). This CDR3 reads CASSQDWGAYAEQFF. The CDR3 bases that were read are TGTGCCAGCAGCCAAGATTGGGGGGCCTATGCTGAGCAGTTC.

With regard to this clone: Germline and genes: mouse. Sequencing ends 1 residue short of the CDR3 end; the germline J gene provides the rest. The chain joins TRBV15 to TRBJ2-7; D not certain. Trimming left V 1 base short and J 4 bases short, with 5 bases between. This CDR3 has 12 amino acids. CDR1 SGHND and CDR2 FRSKSL come from the germline V gene. CDR3 in amino acids: CASSLVEYEQYF. The part of the CDR3 DNA that was read is TGTGCCAGCAGTTTAGTAGAATATGAACAGTAC.

By sample share, this clone is medium-sized. Gene names are the mouse ones. With the read ending 1 residue before the CDR3 end, the germline J gene is used to fill in that end. This sequence joins TRBV26 and TRBJ2-1; TRBD2 agrees at 8 bases. CDR3 length equals 16 residues. V lost 1 base, J lost 0 bases, and 2 bases stayed unmatched. Per germline, CDR1 KGHPV and CDR2 FQNQEV (reference sequence). CDR3 sequence reads: CASSLWGGYNYAEQFF. The sequenced CDR3 bases are TGTGCCAGCAGTCTGTGGGGGGGCTATAACTATGCTGAGCAGTTC.

This clone was seen just once. Gene and germline names: mouse. The read falls 1 residue short of the CDR3 end, and the missing part is taken from the germline J gene. The gene calls are TRBV13-1 and TRBJ2-3; the match to TRBD2 covers 9 bases. With 5 bases clipped from V and 4 bases from J, the junction kept 8 bases outside the gene matches. Germline V gene lookup returns CDR1 NSHNY and CDR2 SYGAGN. The CDR3 length is 15 residues. The CDR3: CASRPTGGLPETLYF. The CDR3 bases that were read are TGTGCCAGCAGACCCACTGGGGGGCTCCCAGAAACGCTGTAT.

Notes on this clone: Germline and genes: mouse. The CDR3 end is not reached by the read, which stops 1 residue before it; the germline J gene fills it in. V and J are TRBV13-1 and TRBJ2-7; 10 bases map to TRBD1. V trimming: 2 bases; J trimming: 6 bases; junction bases outside the gene matches: 2. Germline CDR1 reads NSHNY; CDR2 reads SYGAGN. The CDR3 totals 13 residues. The CDR3 spells CASSEGTGVEQYF. The covered CDR3 bases are TGTGCCAGCAGTGAAGGGACAGGGGTTGAACAGTAC.

A single count supports this clone. The listed genes are named as in mouse. The read ends 1 residue early relative to the CDR3; the germline J gene fills the gap. This chain joins TRBV3 and TRBJ1-3; D not certain. V lost 1 base to trimming and J lost 0 bases, with 4 bases between them. The CDR3 covers 14 residues. CDR1 is SNHLY and CDR2 is FYNGKV in the germline V gene (reference sequence). The CDR3 protein is CASSLENSGNTLYF. The DNA read from the CDR3 is TGTGCCAGCAGCTTAGAGAATTCTGGAAATACGCTCTAT. Variable domain in full (rest from reference TRBV3 and TRBJ1-3): GPKVLQIPSHQIIDMGQMVTLNCDPVSNHLYFYWYKQILGQQMEFLVNFYNGKVMEKSKLFKDQFSVERPDGSYFTLKIQPTALEDSAVYFCASSLENSGNTLYFGEGSRLIVV.

This clone has only a few counts. Gene names refer to mouse genes. With the read ending 1 residue before the CDR3 end, the germline J gene is used to fill in that end. The chain uses TRBV26 and TRBJ1-1; D remains unclear. This CDR3 has 12 amino acids. CDR1 and CDR2 from the germline V gene are KGHPV and FQNQEV (reference sequence). V dropped 6 bases and J dropped 1 base, with 6 bases sitting between them. The sequenced part of the CDR3 DNA is TGTGCCAGCAGGACAAAAAACACAGAAGTCTTC. Amino acids: CASRTKNTEVF. The full CDR3 protein reads CASRTKNTEVFF.

A word on this clone: Gene and germline names: mouse. The CDR3 is cut off 1 residue early in the read; its end comes from the germline J gene. V and J are TRBV26 and TRBJ1-4; 9 bases map to TRBD1. Trimming cost V 2 bases and J 2 bases; bases outside gene matches: 0. Looked up from germline, CDR1 is KGHPV and CDR2 is FQNQEV (reference sequence). The CDR3 contains 15 residues. The CDR3: CASSLGQGSNERLFF. The part of the CDR3 DNA that was read is TGTGCCAGCAGTCTGGGACAGGGGTCCAACGAAAGATTATTT.

About this clone: Mouse gene names apply. The CDR3 end lies 1 residue beyond the end of the read and is filled in from the germline J gene. This chain uses TRBV15 with TRBJ2-7; perhaps TRBD2 as D (5 bases). This CDR3 is 12 amino acids long. Germline values: CDR1 SGHND, CDR2 FRSKSL. The ends were cut back, 3 bases at V and 4 bases at J, with 7 bases in the middle. CDR3 DNA, as far as it was read: TGTGCCAGCAGTTTCGGACTATATGAACAGTAC. Translation: CASSFGLYEQY. The CDR3 as a whole reads CASSFGLYEQYF.

Note on this clone: Gene names denote mouse genes. Read coverage stops 1 residue before the CDR3 terminus; the germline J gene supplies the remainder. J is TRBJ2-5 and V is TRBV16; no reliable D call. V was pared by 0 bases and J by 8 bases, with 6 bases between. CDR3 length: 12 residues. Germline V CDR1 and CDR2: SGHSA, FRNQAP. The sequenced part of the CDR3 DNA is TGTGCAAGCAGCTTAGATCCGGCCACCCAGTAC. Translating gives CASSLDPATQY. The full CDR3 protein is CASSLDPATQYF.

This clone was recorded a few times. Germline and genes: mouse. The sequence runs out 1 residue before the end of the CDR3; the remainder is reconstructed from the germline J gene. The V and J genes are TRBV3 and TRBJ2-7; 10 bases align to TRBD2. V lost 5 bases, J lost 0 bases, and 4 bases stayed unmatched. The germline CDR1 and CDR2 sequences are SNHLY and FYNGKV (reference sequence). The CDR3 loop spans 15 amino acids. This CDR3 reads CASSIGTGASYEQYF. The sequenced part of the CDR3 DNA is TGTGCCAGCAGCATCGGGACTGGGGCCTCCTATGAACAGTAC.

Details on this clone: Gene names and germline refer to mouse. The read halts 1 residue ahead of the CDR3 end, with the missing end drawn from the germline J gene. V and J are TRBV26 and TRBJ2-3, with a weak D call TRBD1 (7 bases). Germline V lookup: CDR1 KGHPV, CDR2 FQNQEV (reference sequence). The V end lost 3 bases, the J end lost 0 bases, and 10 bases lay between the germline ends. The CDR3 loop spans 15 amino acids. The CDR3 bases that were read are TGTGCCAGCAGTCTACAGGGGACTAGTGCAGAAACGCTGTAT. This sequence encodes CASSLQGTSAETLY. The CDR3 as a whole reads CASSLQGTSAETLYF.